A single sample gave rise to the 4 T cell receptor beta chains below, sequenced in a study of cytomegalovirus exposure and HLA in healthy donors. Use of 60 Vbeta and 13 Jbeta primers characterized the PCR. Profiling relied on immunoSEQ multiplex PCR, and the TCRdb table lists in-frame clones only, not all of them. The table includes 150,000 to 200,000 clones, about 85% detected once. Sequences were obtained from PBMCs. These receptors came from a boy aged 2 to 9 in good health and CMV-seronegative.

The J gene is TRBJ2-1, the V gene TRBV21-1; no check of the table's D call, TRBD2, against the DNA was made. TRBV21-1 is deemed a pseudogene. The CDR3 is made up of 17 amino acids. The CDR3 nucleotides are TGTGCCAGCAGCAAAACCGTCGAGAAGAACTCCTACAATGAGCAGTTCTTC. This gives the protein CASSKTVEKNSYNEQFF.

As for this clone: One junction end disagrees with the germline gene, perhaps due to a read error. V gene TRBV19 combines with J gene TRBJ2-2; 9 nucleotides align to TRBD1. The CDR3 sequence is 14 residues long. The germline CDR1 and CDR2 sequences are LNHDA and SQIVND (reference sequence). For the CDR3, the DNA is TGTGCCAGTACTGACAGGGGGGCCACCGGAGAGCTGTTTTTT. Protein: CASTDRGATGELFF.

The chain links TRBV2 to TRBJ2-1; 7 bases align to TRBD2. Germline V lookup: CDR1 SNHLY, CDR2 FYNNEI. V shed 6 bases, J shed 6 bases, and the junction held 11 bases outside the gene matches. The length of the CDR3 is 15 residues. CDR3 coding DNA: TGTGCCAGCAGAGGATTAGCGGGTACGCCCAATGAGCAGTTCTTC. This codes for CASRGLAGTPNEQFF.

The chain employs TRBV18 and TRBJ1-5; D remains unclear. The V and J ends lost 2 bases and 2 bases respectively, with 7 bases between them. The CDR3 has 14 residues. CDR1 is KGHSH and CDR2 is LQKENI in the germline V gene. CDR3 residues: CASSPKEGNQPQHF. The CDR3 region has the DNA TGTGCCAGCTCACCAAAGGAGGGCAATCAGCCCCAGCATTTT.